This note documents a single T cell receptor (beta chain) sequence. As yet, its antigen is unknown. 60 Vbeta and 13 Jbeta primers were used in PCR. Produced via immunoSEQ multiplex PCR; TCRdb's table is partial and in-frame only. The sample shows 110,000 to 150,000 clones, nearly 80% of them seen only once. These data belong to a study of cytomegalovirus exposure and HLA in healthy donors. Study conclusions and caveats: A later analysis associated some 16,000 TCR beta sequences with HLA alleles at a 0.05 false discovery rate.

The CDR3 is 14 residues long. CDR1 and CDR2 (germline): LNHNV, YYDKDF (reference sequence). The V end was cut by 0 bases, the J end by 4 bases, with 8 bases between. The sample consisted of PBMCs. The rearrangement uses TRBV15 and TRBJ2-3; tentative D call: TRBD2 (5 bases). This sequence was found in a woman aged 25-40 years in good health and CMV-seronegative. In nucleotides, the CDR3 is TGTGCCACCAGCAGAGATAAGGAGGCAGATACGCAGTATTTT. Amino acids: CATSRDKEADTQYF.